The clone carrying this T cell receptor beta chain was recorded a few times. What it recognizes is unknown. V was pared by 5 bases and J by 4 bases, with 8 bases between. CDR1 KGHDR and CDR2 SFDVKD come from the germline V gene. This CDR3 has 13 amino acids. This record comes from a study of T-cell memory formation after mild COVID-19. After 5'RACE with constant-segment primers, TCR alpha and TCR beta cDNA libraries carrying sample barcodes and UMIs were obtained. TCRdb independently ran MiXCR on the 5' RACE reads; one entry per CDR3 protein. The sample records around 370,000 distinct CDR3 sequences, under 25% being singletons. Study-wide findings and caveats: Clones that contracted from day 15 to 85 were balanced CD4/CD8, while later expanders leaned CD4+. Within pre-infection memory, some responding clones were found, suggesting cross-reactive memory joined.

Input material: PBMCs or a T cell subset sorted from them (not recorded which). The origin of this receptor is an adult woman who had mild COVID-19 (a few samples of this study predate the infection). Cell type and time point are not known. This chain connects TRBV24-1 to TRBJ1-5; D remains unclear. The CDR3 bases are TGTGCCACCAGTGGTGAGGGAAATCAGCCCCAGCATTTT. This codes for CATSGEGNQPQHF.